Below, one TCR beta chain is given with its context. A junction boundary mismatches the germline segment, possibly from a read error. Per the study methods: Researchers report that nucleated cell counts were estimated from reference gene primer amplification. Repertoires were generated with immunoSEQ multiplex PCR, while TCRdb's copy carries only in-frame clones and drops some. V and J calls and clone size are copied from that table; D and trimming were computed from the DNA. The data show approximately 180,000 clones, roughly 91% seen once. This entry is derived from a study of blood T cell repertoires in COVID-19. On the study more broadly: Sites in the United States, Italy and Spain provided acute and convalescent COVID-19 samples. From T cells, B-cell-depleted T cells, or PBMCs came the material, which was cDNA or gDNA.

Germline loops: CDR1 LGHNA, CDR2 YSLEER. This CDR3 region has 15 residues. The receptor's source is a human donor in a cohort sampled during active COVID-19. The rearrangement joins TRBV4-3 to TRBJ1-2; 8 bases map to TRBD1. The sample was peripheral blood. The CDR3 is CASSPSQGAKYGYTF. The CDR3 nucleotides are TGCGCCAGCAGCCCGAGTCAGGGGGCTAAGTATGGCTACACCTTC.